A selection of T cell receptor beta chains follows, all from one sample in a study of T-cell reconstitution after alpha-beta-depleted transplantation in children. TCRdb reprocessed the PCR reads via MiXCR and lists one record per CDR3 protein. In the table there are 150,000 to 200,000 distinct CDR3 sequences, approximately 12% of which are singletons. The sequencing here drew on PBMCs, taken before TCRalphabeta/CD19-depleted stem cell transplant. These receptors came from a boy younger than 10 with acute myeloid leukemia, due to receive a stem cell transplant. Each CDR3 is given with its conserved first and last residue. D genes are given only for firm matches. Only part of the rows carry a size: once, few, many, or a class if the clone is expanded.

>TRBV12-3/TRBV12-4|TRBD1|many|TRBJ2-3
CASTMGQPNGQYF
TGTGCCAGCACCATGGGACAGCCAAACGGGCAGTATTTT
>TRBV5-1|TRBD2|many|TRBJ2-2
CASSGGENTGELFF
TGCGCCAGCAGTGGGGGGGAGAACACCGGGGAGCTGTTTTTT
>TRBV21-1|NA|many|TRBJ1-5
CASSKGRGPNQPQHF
TGTGCCAGCAGCAAAGGGAGAGGGCCCAATCAGCCCCAGCATTTT
>TRBV5-6|NA|many|TRBJ1-5
CASSQHPWGNQPQHF
TGTGCCAGCAGCCAACACCCTTGGGGCAATCAGCCCCAGCATTTT
>TRBV5-1|TRBD1|many|TRBJ2-5
CASSLIQPGQGARETQYF
TGCGCCAGCAGCTTGATTCAACCGGGACAGGGGGCACGCGAGACCCAGTACTTC
>TRBV4-2|NA|NA|TRBJ2-2
CASSQSGVRGTGELFF
TGTGCCAGCAGCCAATCCGGGGTACGAGGCACCGGGGAGCTGTTTTTT
>TRBV20-1|NA|many|TRBJ1-2
CSASTGASGYTF
TGCAGTGCTAGCACGGGTGCGAGTGGCTACACCTTC
>TRBV20-1|NA|many|TRBJ2-2
CSASLGGSGELFF
TGCAGTGCTAGTTTAGGCGGGTCCGGGGAGCTGTTTTTT
>TRBV4-1|NA|many|TRBJ2-2
CASSPVELVGELFF
TGCGCCAGCAGCCCTGTAGAACTAGTCGGGGAGCTGTTTTTT
>TRBV2|NA|many|TRBJ1-1
CASNTANTEAFF
TGTGCCAGCAATACAGCGAACACTGAAGCTTTCTTT
>TRBV14|TRBD1|many|TRBJ2-1
CASSRETGREQFF
TGTGCCAGCAGCCGAGAGACAGGGCGTGAGCAGTTCTTC
>TRBV6-5|TRBD1|many|TRBJ2-1
CASSTGPMGFFNEQFF
TGTGCCAGCTCGACAGGGCCAATGGGCTTTTTCAATGAGCAGTTCTTC
>TRBV11-2|NA|many|TRBJ1-2
CASSPNLANYGYTF
TGTGCCAGCAGCCCGAATCTAGCAAACTATGGCTACACCTTC
>TRBV10-3|NA|many|TRBJ2-2
CAIGGLTGGNTGELFF
TGTGCCATCGGGGGATTGACAGGAGGGAACACCGGGGAGCTGTTTTTT
>TRBV2|NA|many|TRBJ1-1
CATQGRENTEAFF
TGTGCCACCCAGGGACGGGAGAACACTGAAGCTTTCTTT
>TRBV12-3/TRBV12-4|NA|many|TRBJ1-2
CASSFLPNYGYTF
TGTGCCAGCAGTTTTTTACCAAACTATGGCTACACCTTC
>TRBV6-5|NA|NA|TRBJ1-1
CASSYSGSFIENTEAFF
TGTGCCAGCAGTTACTCGGGTTCGTTCATCGAAAACACTGAAGCTTTCTTT
>TRBV20-1|NA|many|TRBJ2-5
CSARDKFKVETQYF
TGCAGTGCTAGAGATAAGTTCAAGGTTGAGACCCAGTACTTC
>TRBV20-1|TRBD1|NA|TRBJ1-5
CSAFRGQGQPQHF
TGCAGTGCTTTCCGAGGACAGGGCCAGCCCCAGCATTTT
>TRBV5-1|NA|NA|TRBJ2-3
CARSRSLGGAPTDTQYF
TGCGCCCGCAGCAGATCCCTCGGCGGAGCCCCCACAGATACTCAGTATTTT
>TRBV12-5|NA|many|TRBJ1-1
CASAFNTMNTEAFF
TGTGCTAGTGCCTTCAACACGATGAACACTGAAGCTTTCTTT
>TRBV6-1|NA|many|TRBJ2-3
CASSARQAPTDTQYF
TGTGCCAGCAGCGCGCGACAGGCCCCCACAGATACGCAGTATTTT
>TRBV12-3/TRBV12-4|TRBD2|few|TRBJ2-7
CASSPGGGTTYEQYF
TGTGCCAGCAGCCCCGGGGGGGGGACTACCTACGAGCAGTACTTC
>TRBV20-1|TRBD2|many|TRBJ2-3
CSARTSGRADTQYF
TGCAGTGCTAGGACTAGCGGGAGGGCAGATACGCAGTATTTT
>TRBV12-3/TRBV12-4|NA|many|TRBJ1-4
CASSFSYLNEKLFF
TGTGCCAGCAGTTTCTCGTACCTTAATGAAAAACTGTTTTTT
>TRBV7-8|TRBD1|NA|TRBJ1-1
CASSSSGTGGFRAFF
TGTGCCAGCAGCTCGTCCGGGACAGGGGGCTTTCGAGCTTTCTTT
>TRBV5-1|TRBD2|many|TRBJ2-3
CASSLSHLAGGPELNTQYF
TGCGCCAGCAGCTTAAGTCATCTAGCGGGGGGGCCTGAATTGAATACGCAGTATTTT
>TRBV12-3/TRBV12-4|TRBD2|few|TRBJ2-6
CASYKRGSGANVLTF
TGTGCCAGCTATAAGCGGGGCTCTGGGGCCAACGTCCTGACTTTC
>TRBV28|NA|NA|TRBJ1-5
CASSLSPGRGFNQPQHF
TGTGCCAGCAGTTTATCCCCGGGACGGGGTTTCAATCAGCCCCAGCATTTT
>TRBV12-3/TRBV12-4|TRBD2|NA|TRBJ2-5
CASSRPGTSGGADQETQYF
TGTGCCAGCAGTCGCCCCGGGACTAGCGGGGGGGCTGACCAAGAGACCCAGTACTTC
>TRBV20-1|NA|many|TRBJ2-5
CSASDLDGLWGLGETQYF
TGCAGTGCTAGCGACCTCGATGGATTGTGGGGGCTCGGGGAGACCCAGTACTTC
>TRBV20-1|NA|many|TRBJ2-6
CSASNWGTGANVLTF
TGCAGTGCTTCTAATTGGGGAACTGGGGCCAACGTCCTGACTTTC
>TRBV2|TRBD1|few|TRBJ2-7
CASIPKQGTTYEQYF
TGTGCCAGCATTCCAAAACAGGGGACGACCTACGAGCAGTACTTC
>TRBV5-1|NA|many|TRBJ2-3
CASSFPGGGTDTQYF
TGCGCCAGCAGCTTCCCAGGTGGCGGCACAGATACGCAGTATTTT
>TRBV11-2|TRBD1|many|TRBJ2-1
CASSPPGQGRNEQFF
TGTGCCAGCAGCCCACCGGGACAGGGGAGGAATGAGCAGTTCTTC
>TRBV6-4|TRBD2|many|TRBJ2-3
CASSDSSGGPDTQYF
TGTGCCAGCAGTGACTCTAGCGGGGGGCCAGATACGCAGTATTTT
>TRBV27|NA|many|TRBJ2-1
CASSLALTAYNEQFF
TGTGCCAGCAGTTTAGCTCTAACCGCCTACAATGAGCAGTTCTTC
>TRBV5-1|NA|few|TRBJ1-2
CASSPTFTRGYTF
TGCGCCAGCAGCCCGACATTCACGCGGGGCTACACCTTC
>TRBV5-1|TRBD1|many|TRBJ2-5
CASSTGGPLKETQYF
TGCGCCAGCAGCACAGGGGGCCCCCTTAAAGAGACCCAGTACTTC
>TRBV29-1|NA|many|TRBJ2-5
CSVDRRGQGETQYF
TGCAGCGTTGATAGGAGGGGGCAGGGTGAGACCCAGTACTTC
>TRBV20-1|TRBD1|many|TRBJ2-4
CSASTTGEMTLAKNIQYF
TGCAGTGCTAGTACTACAGGGGAGATGACATTAGCCAAAAACATTCAGTACTTC
>TRBV7-9|NA|few|TRBJ2-7
CASSQGTYEQYF
TGTGCCAGCAGCCAGGGGACTTACGAGCAGTACTTC
>TRBV7-8|NA|many|TRBJ1-1
CASSLVGRPPYTEAFF
TGTGCCAGCAGCTTAGTAGGCCGGCCTCCGTACACTGAAGCTTTCTTT
>TRBV2|NA|NA|TRBJ2-1
CASNRGYNGEQFF
TGTGCCAGCAATAGGGGGTATAACGGTGAGCAGTTCTTC
>TRBV15|TRBD1|many|TRBJ2-7
CATSARTGSTTGQYF
TGTGCCACCAGCGCCAGGACAGGGTCCACCACGGGGCAGTACTTC
>TRBV27|TRBD2|many|TRBJ2-3
CASSSPYERGGLGDTQYF
TGTGCCAGCAGTTCGCCGTATGAGCGGGGGGGCCTCGGAGATACGCAGTATTTT
>TRBV5-1|TRBD1|many|TRBJ1-2
CASKPPGQGPPNYGYTF
TGCGCCAGCAAGCCCCCGGGACAGGGGCCACCTAACTATGGCTACACCTTC
>TRBV10-3|NA|many|TRBJ1-1
CAISQPRSLGNTEAFF
TGTGCCATCAGCCAACCACGGAGCTTGGGGAACACTGAAGCTTTCTTT
>TRBV24-1|TRBD2|many|TRBJ2-1
CATSDGGGNEQFF
TGTGCCACCAGTGACGGGGGAGGGAATGAGCAGTTCTTC
>TRBV30|TRBD2|NA|TRBJ2-1
CAWTSGRSYNEQFF
TGTGCCTGGACTAGCGGGCGATCCTACAATGAGCAGTTCTTC